The 24 T cell receptor beta chains reported below all come from one sample, sequenced in a study of T cells in Graves' hyperthyroidism and ophthalmopathy. Amplified regions were TCR beta CDR3 sequences from RNA transcripts. TCR CDR3 underwent first-round RT-PCR with the HTBI primer set. One entry per CDR3 protein results from TCRdb running MiXCR on the multiplex PCR reads. This table has about half a million distinct CDR3 sequences, about 20% appearing once. The material sequenced was blood. Source of these receptors: an older woman with Graves' ophthalmopathy.

The chain couples TRBV3-1 to TRBJ1-4, with 8 nucleotides matching TRBD1. V trimming: 5 bases; J trimming: 8 bases; junction bases outside the gene matches: 10. The CDR3 is 15 residues long. The germline CDR1 and CDR2 sequences are LGHDT and YNNKEL (reference sequence). The CDR3 spells CASSETGTGNEKLFF. The CDR3 region has the DNA TGTGCCAGCAGCGAAACCGGGACAGGTAACGAAAAACTGTTTTTT.

The gene calls are TRBV6-1 and TRBJ2-1; TRBD2 matches 10 bases. V lost 6 bases to trimming and J lost 5 bases; unmatched junction nucleotides: 16. Germline V gene lookup returns CDR1 MNHNS and CDR2 SASEGT. The CDR3 totals 18 residues. The CDR3 loop reads CASSLSRASGRIDNEQFF. The CDR3 nucleotides read TGTGCCAGCAGCCTGTCAAGGGCTAGCGGGAGAATCGACAATGAGCAGTTCTTC.

The table lists this clonotype with a few counts. This rearrangement joins TRBV25-1 to TRBJ1-1; no definite D call. The V end was cut by 2 bases, the J end by 1 base, with 14 bases between. This CDR3 region has 16 residues. CDR1 is MGHDK and CDR2 is SYGVNS in the germline V gene. This CDR3 is CASSETTNRGNTEAFF. The CDR3 DNA is TGTGCCAGCAGTGAAACCACGAACCGGGGGAACACTGAAGCTTTCTTT.

This chain uses TRBV3-1 with TRBJ2-1; 10 bases match TRBD2. After removal of 1 base from V and 6 bases from J, the junction contained 6 bases not matched to a gene. The CDR3 length is 16 residues. Germline CDR1 LGHDT, CDR2 YNNKEL (reference sequence). CDR3 DNA sequence: TGTGCCAGCAGCCAAGTTTTCCTAGCGGGGGTCAATGAGCAGTTCTTC. It encodes CASSQVFLAGVNEQFF.

The chain links TRBV7-2 to TRBJ2-5; possibly TRBD1 or TRBD2 for D (6 bases each). Germline V gene lookup returns CDR1 SGHTA and CDR2 FQGNSA. V was shortened by 1 base and J by 2 bases, with 11 bases between the two germline ends. The length of the CDR3 is 15 residues. Written as DNA, the CDR3 is TGTGCCAGCAGCTTAGGGGGGGCACTACAAGAGACCCAGTACTTC. The encoded protein is CASSLGGALQETQYF.

In its sample, this clonotype was seen many times. This chain uses TRBV24-1 with TRBJ1-1, with a tentative D call TRBD1 (6 bases). In germline, CDR1 is KGHDR, CDR2 SFDVKD. V was cut by 4 bases and J by 4 bases, with 15 bases left in between. The CDR3 runs to 15 residues. CDR3 in DNA: TGTGCCACCAGTGAACATGACAGGCGAGCCACTGAAGCTTTCTTT. Amino acids: CATSEHDRRATEAFF.

This clonotype was picked up a small number of times. The V gene is TRBV20-1, the J gene TRBJ1-2, with D maybe TRBD1 (5 bases). CDR3 size: 16 residues. V shed 3 bases and J shed 8 bases, with 25 bases lying between them. The germline gives CDR1 DFQATT, CDR2 SNEGSKA (reference sequence). CDR3 bases: TGCAGTGCTAGTTCCGGGCGGGGCAGGGACGTGAGGGGCTACACCTTC. It translates to CSASSGRGRDVRGYTF.

This clonotype was recorded many times. The genes are TRBV6-1 and TRBJ2-2; the D gene could be TRBD1 or TRBD2 (5 bases each). The V and J ends lost 6 bases and 6 bases respectively, with 14 bases between them. Germline V gene lookup returns CDR1 MNHNS and CDR2 SASEGT. The CDR3 runs 14 residues. CDR3 in amino acids: CASRTGQGAGELFF. Here the CDR3 DNA reads TGTGCCAGCAGGACGGGGCAGGGTGCCGGGGAGCTGTTTTTT.

This clonotype was seen more than once but under ten times. The J gene is TRBJ2-7, the V gene TRBV7-9, with D uncertain. This CDR3 spans 11 amino acids. Germline V gene sequence: CDR1 SEHNR, CDR2 FQNEAQ (reference sequence). Trimming cost V 1 base and J 7 bases, with 5 bases left between them. The CDR3 spells CASSLEKEQYF. CDR3 bases: TGTGCCAGCAGCTTAGAAAAAGAGCAGTACTTC.

The chain links TRBV28 to TRBJ1-2, with D perhaps matching TRBD1 (6 bases). The germline CDR1 and CDR2 sequences are MDHEN and SYDVKM. This CDR3 has 13 residues. Trimming stripped 3 bases from V and 14 bases from J, with 19 bases between. CDR3 in amino acids: CASSLSQGRAETF. CDR3 in DNA: TGTGCCAGCAGTTTGAGCCAGGGGAGAGCGGAAACCTTC.

The V and J genes are TRBV10-3 and TRBJ2-7; the match to TRBD1 covers 9 bases. Trimming at V came to 2 bases and at J to 6 bases, leaving 5 bases not matched to a gene. Germline values: CDR1 ENHRY, CDR2 SYGVKD. This CDR3 region has 14 residues. The CDR3 bases are TGTGCCATCAGTGAGGGCGGGACAGGGTTCGAGCAGTACTTC. Its protein is CAISEGGTGFEQYF.

This chain joins TRBV19 and TRBJ2-5; D gene ambiguous. The CDR3 spans 13 residues. V shed 1 base and J shed 4 bases, with 7 bases lying between them. From germline, CDR1 is LNHDA and CDR2 SQIVND (reference sequence). DNA for the CDR3: TGTGCCAGTAGTATAGTGGTAGGAGAGACCCAGTACTTC. It translates to CASSIVVGETQYF.

The sample holds a few counts of this clonotype. This rearrangement joins TRBV30 to TRBJ1-1, with D uncertain. This CDR3 region has 12 residues. CDR1 and CDR2 (germline): GTSNPN, SVGIG (reference sequence). V dropped 5 bases and J dropped 2 bases, with 9 bases sitting between them. The CDR3 nucleotides read TGTGCCTGGGGACCTATAAACACTGAAGCTTTCTTT. Amino acids: CAWGPINTEAFF.

This clonotype was picked up a small number of times. Since a much larger clone is just one base distant, this may be a read error. The chain combines TRBV27 with TRBJ2-1, with D possibly being TRBD2 (7 bases). CDR1 and CDR2 from the germline V gene are MNHEY and SMNVEV (reference sequence). The CDR3 loop spans 14 amino acids. The CDR3 DNA reads TGTGTCAGCAGTATCCTCCAGGGGAGGGCTGAGCAGTTCTTC. It is translated as CVSSILQGRAEQFF.

The table lists this clonotype with a few counts. The rearrangement joins TRBV5-5 to TRBJ1-1; 7 bases agree with TRBD1. V dropped 2 bases and J dropped 8; count of bases not matched to a gene: 9. CDR3 size: 14 residues. CDR1 is SGHKS, CDR2 YYEKEE, per germline (reference sequence). CDR3 sequence: CASSLTGTDPEAFF. The CDR3 DNA follows: TGTGCCAGCAGCTTAACCGGGACAGATCCAGAAGCTTTCTTT.

This chain uses TRBV5-5 with TRBJ2-1; D possibly corresponds to TRBD2 (6 bases). The CDR3 spans 15 residues. V was pared by 4 bases and J by 4 bases, with 15 bases between. In germline, CDR1 is SGHKS, CDR2 YYEKEE (reference sequence). The CDR3 DNA is TGTGCCAGCAGCCACGGGAGCGGAATTTACAATGAGCAGTTCTTC. Translated: CASSHGSGIYNEQFF.

This clonotype has only one observation. The chain couples TRBV7-9 to TRBJ1-2; D is perhaps TRBD1 (5 bases). The V gene's germline CDR1 is SEHNR and CDR2 FQNEAQ (reference sequence). The length of the CDR3 is 15 residues. V lost 4 bases and J lost 8, with 20 bases in between. The CDR3 spells CASSWEGRGYEGYTF. DNA of the CDR3: TGTGCCAGCAGCTGGGAAGGTCGGGGGTATGAGGGCTACACCTTC. The variable domain in full, completed from reference TRBV7-9 and TRBJ1-2, reads DTGVSQNPRHKITKRGQNVTFRCDPISEHNRLYWYRQTLGQGPEFLTYFQNEAQLEKSRLLSDRFSAERPKGSFSTLEIQRTEQGDSAMYLCASSWEGRGYEGYTFGSGTRLTVV.

Only a few counts were recorded for this clonotype. V usage is TRBV29-1 and J usage is TRBJ1-4, with a possible D match to TRBD1 (5 bases). The CDR3 extends over 13 amino acids. The germline CDR1 and CDR2 sequences are SQVTM and ANQGSEA. V was clipped by 8 bases and J by 6 bases, with 16 bases between them. CDR3 residues: CSTRGGTHEKLFF. The DNA for the CDR3 is TGCAGCACCCGGGGGGGTACGCATGAAAAACTGTTTTTT.

The chain links TRBV18 to TRBJ1-1; 8 bases align to TRBD1. The CDR3 spans 15 residues. CDR1 KGHSH and CDR2 LQKENI come from the germline V gene. The junction had 9 bases not matched to a gene; V was cut back by 4 bases and J by 5 bases. The CDR3 nucleotides are TGTGCCAGCTCACTACCGGGACAGGCAAGGACTGAAGCTTTCTTT. It is translated as CASSLPGQARTEAFF.

The chain joins TRBV13 to TRBJ2-7; TRBD1 aligns across 8 bases. The CDR3 is made up of 15 amino acids. After removal of 1 base from V and 4 bases from J, the junction contained 6 bases not matched to a gene. Looked up from germline, CDR1 is PRHDT and CDR2 is FYEKMQ (reference sequence). CDR3 sequence: CASSLEARGRYEQYF. Here the CDR3 DNA reads TGTGCCAGCAGCTTAGAGGCCAGGGGGCGTTACGAGCAGTACTTC.

This chain joins TRBV28 and TRBJ2-7; 9 bases are a match to TRBD2. Losses at the gene ends were 5 bases for V and 4 bases for J; bases not matched to a gene: 9. Per germline, CDR1 MDHEN and CDR2 SYDVKM. The CDR3 runs 15 residues. The CDR3 sequence: CASSKKREVPYEQYF. CDR3 nucleotides: TGTGCCAGCAGTAAAAAGCGGGAGGTCCCATACGAGCAGTACTTC.

This clonotype was recorded many times. The V and J genes are TRBV2 and TRBJ2-7; the D gene is possibly TRBD2 (5 bases). Germline lookup yields CDR1 SNHLY and CDR2 FYNNEI. Trimming took 5 bases from V and 2 from J, leaving 10 bases between them. This CDR3 contains 13 residues. CDR3 amino acids: CASSISGAYEQYF. The DNA of the CDR3 is TGTGCCAGCAGTATTTCCGGGGCCTACGAGCAGTACTTC.

The J gene is TRBJ1-2, the V gene TRBV11-2, with a tentative D call TRBD1 (6 bases). The CDR3 is 15 amino acids. Trimming pared 2 bases from V and 8 bases from J, leaving 18 bases between. Germline values: CDR1 SGHAT, CDR2 FQNNGV. CDR3 sequence reads: CASSLRGGRVVGYTF. In nucleotides, the CDR3 is TGTGCCAGCAGCTTAAGGGGGGGGCGAGTAGTGGGCTACACCTTC. The full variable domain, its missing parts supplied by reference TRBV11-2 and TRBJ1-2, is EAGVAQSPRYKIIEKRQSVAFWCNPISGHATLYWYQQILGQGPKLLIQFQNNGVVDDSQLPKDRFSAERLKGVDSTLKIQPAKLEDSAVYLCASSLRGGRVVGYTFGSGTRLTVV.

The chain carries TRBV11-2 and TRBJ2-3; D is perhaps TRBD1 (6 bases). V lost 4 bases and J lost 3, with 14 bases in between. From germline, CDR1 is SGHAT and CDR2 FQNNGV. The CDR3 sequence is 15 residues long. The CDR3: CASSSHGGPTDTQYF. In DNA, the CDR3 is TGTGCCAGCAGCTCCCATGGGGGCCCTACAGATACGCAGTATTTT.